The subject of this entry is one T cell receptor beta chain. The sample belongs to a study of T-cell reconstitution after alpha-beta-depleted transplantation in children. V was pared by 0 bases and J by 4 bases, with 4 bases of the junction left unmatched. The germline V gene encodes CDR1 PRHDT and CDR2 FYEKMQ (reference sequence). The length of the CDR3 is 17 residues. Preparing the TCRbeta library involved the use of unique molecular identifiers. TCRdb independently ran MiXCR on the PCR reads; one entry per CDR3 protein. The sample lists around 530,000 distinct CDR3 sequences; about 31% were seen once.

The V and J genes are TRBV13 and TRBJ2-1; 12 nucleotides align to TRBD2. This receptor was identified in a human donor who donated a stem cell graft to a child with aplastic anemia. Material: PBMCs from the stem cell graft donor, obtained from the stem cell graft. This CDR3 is CASSLGGTSGRYNEQFF. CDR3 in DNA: TGTGCCAGCAGCTTAGGGGGAACTAGCGGGAGGTACAATGAGCAGTTCTTC.